Included here is one TCR beta chain sequence, with context. The antigen remains undetermined. The trim removed 6 bases at V and 5 bases at J, leaving 6 bases unmatched. The CDR3 runs 15 residues. Germline CDR1 SNHLY, CDR2 FYNNEI. This sample was taken from a study of cytomegalovirus exposure and HLA in healthy donors. Study conclusions and caveats: Cytomegalovirus association was listed for 150 or so TCR beta chains. Reportedly, a later analysis found an Asian-associated ancestry cluster had fewer N-insertions than the approximately 640-donor mean. In a later analysis, across HLA loci, associated TCR counts were highest for DRB1, lowest for HLA-C. Reports indicated that the classifier achieved high specificity and sensitivity in diagnosing cytomegalovirus status.

A multiplex PCR was run with 60 Vbeta primers and 13 Jbeta primers. Measured with immunoSEQ multiplex PCR; TCRdb has only the in-frame clones, and not every one. The sample consists of tens of thousands of clones, over 70% of them appearing once. The sequenced sample consisted of PBMCs. The chain recombines TRBV2 with TRBJ1-4; TRBD1 matches 10 bases. The sequence derives from a male donor in good health and CMV-seropositive. The CDR3 loop reads CASRTGQGRNEKLFF. For the CDR3, the DNA is TGTGCCAGCAGGACGGGACAGGGGAGGAATGAAAAACTGTTTTTT.